The entry below describes one TCR beta chain. Germline-derived CDR1 and CDR2 are SEHNR and FQNEAQ (reference sequence). Between the trimmed V and J ends, which lost 2 bases and 0 bases, there was a span of 4 bases. This CDR3 is 13 amino acids long. The data derive from a study of blood T cell repertoires in COVID-19. The overall study: Samples of COVID-19 (acute and convalescent) were obtained from the United States, Italy and Spain. Nucleic acid was either cDNA or gDNA, and it came from T cells, B-cell-depleted T cells, or PBMCs.

In the original processing: Reference gene primer amplification gave estimated nucleated cell counts. Libraries were prepared by immunoSEQ multiplex PCR; TCRdb keeps only in-frame clonotypes and omits some of them. V and J calls and clone size are given by that table; D and trimming were obtained from the DNA. The data contain 52,000 or so clones, 60% to 85% of them singletons. The J gene is TRBJ1-1, the V gene TRBV7-9; D is unclear. The receptor was derived from a man in his fifties with active or convalescent COVID-19. The sequencing sample was made of peripheral blood. Written as DNA, the CDR3 is TGTGCCAGCAGCTTAATAGTGAACACTGAAGCTTTCTTT. Amino acid sequence: CASSLIVNTEAFF.